A single sample gave rise to the 19 T cell receptor beta chains below, sequenced in a study of shared clonotypes between healthy human individuals. Clones were sequenced by immunoSEQ multiplex PCR, and TCRdb holds only the in-frame ones, with some missing. The table shows 1.6 million or so clones, with around 98.5% occurring only once. Sequenced sample: naive CD4+ T cells sorted from blood. Noted subset: CD45RA+ positively selected. All receptors derive from a young man in good health.

Written as DNA, the CDR3 is TGTGCCAGCAGCAGGGACTCTCGGAACACCGGGGAGCTGTTTTTT. It translates to CASSRDSRNTGELFF. The gene calls are TRBV28 and TRBJ2-2; D may be TRBD2 (6 bases). CDR1 and CDR2 from the germline V gene are MDHEN and SYDVKM. This CDR3 comprises 15 residues. V lost 6 bases and J lost 1, with 12 bases in between.

This rearrangement joins TRBV10-3 to TRBJ1-2; tentatively, D is TRBD1 (6 bases). Germline values: CDR1 ENHRY, CDR2 SYGVKD. Trimming pared 10 bases from V and 2 bases from J, leaving 14 bases between. This CDR3 contains 13 residues. The CDR3 sequence: CASSRGANYGYTF. The CDR3, as DNA: TGTGCCAGTTCCAGGGGCGCGAACTATGGCTACACCTTC.

The CDR3 sequence: CASSFRDRGQNEQFF. In DNA, the CDR3 is TGTGCCAGCAGCTTCCGGGACAGGGGACAAAATGAGCAGTTCTTC. The chain is built from TRBV5-4 and TRBJ2-1, with 10 bases identical to TRBD1. V dropped 2 bases and J dropped 7; count of bases not matched to a gene: 6. There are 15 residues in the CDR3. Germline lookup yields CDR1 SGHNT and CDR2 YYREEE (reference sequence).

The chain employs TRBV4-2 and TRBJ1-3, with 8 positions matching TRBD1. Per the germline V gene, CDR1 is LGHNA and CDR2 is YNFKEQ. This CDR3 is 14 amino acids long. With V trimmed by 0 bases and J by 11 bases, 6 bases remained unmatched. CDR3 loop: CASSQEDRGYPIYF. In DNA form, the CDR3 reads TGTGCCAGCAGCCAAGAAGACAGGGGTTACCCCATATATTTT.

The rearrangement links TRBV4-3 to TRBJ2-1; weak D call: TRBD2 (6 bases). CDR3 length: 14 amino acids. Trimming stripped 1 base from V and 5 bases from J, with 9 bases between. Germline assignment: CDR1 LGHNA and CDR2 YSLEER. CDR3 sequence: CASSQVAEDNEQFF. CDR3 DNA sequence: TGCGCCAGCAGCCAAGTAGCGGAAGACAATGAGCAGTTCTTC.

The rearrangement joins TRBV28 to TRBJ1-1; D uncertain. V was clipped by 3 bases and J by 2 bases, with 10 bases between them. The V gene's germline CDR1 is MDHEN and CDR2 SYDVKM. CDR3 length: 14 amino acids. This CDR3 reads CASSFLSTNTEAFF. The CDR3 DNA reads as TGTGCCAGCAGTTTCCTCAGTACTAACACTGAAGCTTTCTTT.

The rearrangement joins TRBV30 to TRBJ1-3; no reliable D call. The CDR3 extends over 10 amino acids. Trimming pared 4 bases from V and 9 bases from J, leaving 7 bases between. Germline CDR1 reads GTSNPN; CDR2 reads SVGIG (reference sequence). CDR3: CAWKGGTIYF. The DNA of the CDR3 is TGTGCCTGGAAGGGCGGCACCATATATTTT. Drawing the rest from reference TRBV30 and TRBJ1-3, the complete variable domain is SQTIHQWPATLVQPVGSPLSLECTVEGTSNPNLYWYRQAAGRGLQLLFYSVGIGQISSEVPQNLSASRPQDRQFILSSKKLLLSDSGFYLCAWKGGTIYFGEGSWLTVV.

CDR3 region: CASSLTHSYSNQPQHF. For the CDR3, the DNA is TGTGCCAGCAGTCTGACACATTCCTATAGCAATCAGCCCCAGCATTTT. This chain joins TRBV2 and TRBJ1-5, with D uncertain. Trimming removed 5 bases at V and 0 bases at J, with 14 bases between. The CDR3 length is 16 residues. Germline assignment: CDR1 SNHLY and CDR2 FYNNEI.

This chain connects TRBV19 to TRBJ2-1, with 7 bases identical to TRBD2. Losses at the gene ends were 5 bases for V and 2 bases for J; bases not matched to a gene: 3. Germline loops: CDR1 LNHDA, CDR2 SQIVND (reference sequence). The CDR3 is 14 amino acids. The CDR3 loop is CASSEGRAYNEQFF. As DNA, the CDR3 is TGTGCCAGTAGTGAGGGGAGGGCCTACAATGAGCAGTTCTTC.

In this sample, this clone turned up once. V usage is TRBV21-1 and J usage is TRBJ2-7; the table's D call, TRBD2, was not checked against the DNA. TRBV21-1 is a known pseudogene. The length of the CDR3 is 14 residues. The CDR3 coding sequence is TGTGCCAGCTTACTCGAGGGCCCTACCTACGAGCAGTACTTC. This sequence encodes CASLLEGPTYEQYF.

The chain is built from TRBV2 and TRBJ1-5; D is unresolved. Germline CDR1 is SNHLY and CDR2 is FYNNEI. Trimming took 7 bases from V and 2 from J, leaving 6 bases between them. This CDR3 region has 12 residues. Here the CDR3 DNA reads TGTGCCAGCAAACGAGGCAATCAGCCCCAGCATTTT. The encoded protein is CASKRGNQPQHF.

J is TRBJ2-7 and V is TRBV5-1, with 11 positions matching TRBD1. The junction had 6 bases not matched to a gene; V was cut back by 4 bases and J by 3 bases. The germline CDR1 and CDR2 sequences are SGHRS and YFSETQ. This CDR3 has 15 amino acids. The CDR3 bases are TGCGCCAGCAGCGTAACGGGACAGGGGGTCTACGAGCAGTACTTC. This gives the protein CASSVTGQGVYEQYF.

This chain links TRBV7-9 with TRBJ1-2; 9 bases fit TRBD1. J lost 3 bases, V lost 7 bases, and 9 bases had no gene match. In germline, CDR1 is SEHNR, CDR2 FQNEAQ (reference sequence). The CDR3 has 15 residues. The CDR3 region has the DNA TGTGCCAGCACTGACGGACAGGGGTGGGACTATGGCTACACCTTC. This codes for CASTDGQGWDYGYTF.

DNA of the CDR3: TGTGCCAGCAGCTCCGGGACAGGGGGCTTAATTGGCAATCAGCCCCAGCATTTT. It specifies CASSSGTGGLIGNQPQHF. This chain links TRBV28 with TRBJ1-5; 12 positions agree with TRBD1. J lost 2 bases, V lost 6 bases, and 11 bases had no gene match. Germline CDR1 MDHEN, CDR2 SYDVKM. The CDR3 consists of 18 residues.

This clone came up once. This chain's CDR3 is CAISESSGRALYEQYF. The CDR3 DNA follows: TGTGCCATCAGTGAGTCCAGCGGGAGGGCTCTCTACGAGCAGTACTTC. This rearrangement joins TRBV10-3 to TRBJ2-7; 10 positions agree with TRBD2. Per the germline V gene, CDR1 is ENHRY and CDR2 is SYGVKD. The CDR3 is 16 amino acids. V lost 0 bases and J lost 3; bases outside the gene matches: 5.

The genes are TRBV9 and TRBJ2-5, with D maybe TRBD2 (5 bases). The CDR3 contains 16 residues. The germline V gene encodes CDR1 SGDLS and CDR2 YYNGEE. Trimming left V 5 bases short and J 3 bases short, with 20 bases between. The CDR3 sequence: CASSLATSLKEETQYF. In DNA, the CDR3 is TGTGCCAGCAGTCTAGCCACTAGTTTAAAGGAAGAGACCCAGTACTTC.

Note on this clone: Relative to the germline gene, one junction end is altered; a read error may explain this. CDR3 sequence: CASSLPTGDQGTQYF. CDR3 DNA: TGCGCCAGCAGCTTACCCACAGGGGACCAAGGGACCCAGTACTTC. The genes are TRBV5-1 and TRBJ2-5; 7 bases are a match to TRBD1. The germline V gene has CDR1 SGHRS and CDR2 YFSETQ. This CDR3 comprises 15 residues.

The V and J genes are TRBV6-5 and TRBJ2-7, with a tentative D call TRBD2 (6 bases). Germline-derived CDR1 and CDR2 are MNHEY and SVGAGI. The CDR3 is 13 residues long. V dropped 2 bases and J dropped 4 bases, with 9 bases sitting between them. The CDR3 DNA sequence: TGTGCCAGCAGTTACCTGGGACTGTACGAGCAGTACTTC. Translation gives CASSYLGLYEQYF.

The J gene is TRBJ2-1, the V gene TRBV10-3; perhaps TRBD2 as D (6 bases). Per the germline V gene, CDR1 is ENHRY and CDR2 is SYGVKD. The CDR3 has 18 residues. Trimming cost V 2 bases and J 0 bases, with 17 bases left between them. In DNA, the CDR3 is TGTGCCATCAGTGAGCCCGGGATAACCGGGAGCTCCTACAATGAGCAGTTCTTC. It is translated as CAISEPGITGSSYNEQFF.